These 15 T cell receptor beta chains share one sample of origin, sequenced in a study of OX40 agonist ivuxolimab in advanced cancers. Sequencing was performed with immunoSEQ multiplex PCR; in TCRdb, only in-frame clones are kept and a portion is missing. The data show 60,000 or so clones, with almost 95% seen just once and around a fifth held by the top ten. The specimen comprised CD4+ or CD8+ T cells sorted from blood, sampled in a trial of the OX40 agonist ivuxolimab. The receptors were sampled from an adult with an advanced solid tumor such as melanoma, head and neck, liver or kidney cancer.

The V call is TRBV9, the J call TRBJ2-3; TRBD2 might be the D (6 bases). The CDR3 is 15 residues long. V was pared by 4 bases and J by 2 bases, with 14 bases between. The germline V gene has CDR1 SGDLS and CDR2 YYNGEE. The CDR3 DNA sequence: TGTGCCAGCAGCAATGGAGGGGCTTTCACAGATACGCAGTATTTT. This translates into CASSNGGAFTDTQYF.

The chain carries TRBV5-5 and TRBJ2-7, with D maybe TRBD1 (6 bases). The V and J ends lost 3 bases and 4 bases respectively, with 14 bases between them. The CDR3 sequence is 14 residues long. CDR1 SGHKS and CDR2 YYEKEE come from the germline V gene (reference sequence). CDR3 protein: CASSWGRTEYEQYF. DNA of the CDR3: TGTGCCAGCAGCTGGGGTAGGACAGAATACGAGCAGTACTTC.

This chain uses TRBV7-2 with TRBJ2-1; TRBD2 aligns across 11 bases. CDR3 size: 15 residues. The V gene's germline CDR1 is SGHTA and CDR2 FQGNSA. Trimming at V came to 2 bases and at J to 5 bases, leaving 2 bases not matched to a gene. CDR3 amino acids: CASSLLAGGHNEQFF. CDR3 DNA: TGTGCCAGCAGCTTACTAGCGGGAGGTCACAATGAGCAGTTCTTC.

V gene TRBV5-1 combines with J gene TRBJ2-7; D is ambiguous. CDR3 length equals 16 residues. Germline V lookup: CDR1 SGHRS, CDR2 YFSETQ. V lost 0 bases and J 2 bases, leaving 15 bases between the germline ends. The CDR3 region is CASSLGAGLLPYEQYF. The DNA for the CDR3 is TGCGCCAGCAGCTTGGGAGCCGGGCTTCTTCCCTACGAGCAGTACTTC.

This rearrangement joins TRBV6-1 to TRBJ1-2; 10 bases map to TRBD1. CDR3 length: 15 residues. The J segment lost 6 bases and the V segment lost 6 bases, leaving 10 bases of the junction unmatched. Looked up from germline, CDR1 is MNHNS and CDR2 is SASEGT. The CDR3 bases are TGTGCCAGCAGACCCGTGACAGGGGGCGCGGATGGCTACACCTTC. Translated: CASRPVTGGADGYTF.

V and J are TRBV5-1 and TRBJ2-3, with a weak D call TRBD1 (5 bases). This CDR3 has 12 residues. The V gene's germline CDR1 is SGHRS and CDR2 YFSETQ. Trimming pared 4 bases from V and 6 bases from J, leaving 9 bases between. The CDR3 DNA reads TGCGCCAGCAGCACCTCAGGGGATACGCAGTATTTT. Amino acid sequence: CASSTSGDTQYF.

Here the CDR3 DNA reads TGTGCCAGCAGTTCCTCGGGACTTACCTACGAGCAGTACTTC. This gives the protein CASSSSGLTYEQYF. The V call is TRBV6-5, the J call TRBJ2-7, with D tentatively TRBD2 (6 bases). The germline V gene has CDR1 MNHEY and CDR2 SVGAGI. The CDR3 sequence is 14 residues long. Deletions cut 4 bases from V and 2 bases from J, with 12 bases between.

The chain employs TRBV7-8 and TRBJ1-2; possible D gene TRBD1, 5 bases. The germline V and J ends were trimmed by 0 bases and 5 bases, with 10 bases remaining between them. The CDR3 runs 14 residues. Per the germline V gene, CDR1 is SGHVS and CDR2 is FQNEAQ. The CDR3 spells CASSLASGGYGYTF. The CDR3 region has the DNA TGTGCCAGCAGCTTAGCGAGCGGGGGTTATGGCTACACCTTC.

This clone was detected a few times. The V call is TRBV7-9, the J call TRBJ1-1, with D possibly being TRBD1 (6 bases). V was pared by 6 bases and J by 3 bases, with 8 bases between. Germline values: CDR1 SEHNR, CDR2 FQNEAQ (reference sequence). The CDR3 loop spans 12 amino acids. As DNA, the CDR3 is TGTGCCAGCAGGGACAGATACACTGAAGCTTTCTTT. Its translation is CASRDRYTEAFF. The full variable domain, its missing parts supplied by reference TRBV7-9 and TRBJ1-1, is DTGVSQNPRHKITKRGQNVTFRCDPISEHNRLYWYRQTLGQGPEFLTYFQNEAQLEKSRLLSDRFSAERPKGSFSTLEIQRTEQGDSAMYLCASRDRYTEAFFGQGTRLTVV.

The V gene is TRBV11-2, the J gene TRBJ2-1; 13 nucleotides match TRBD2. Trimming at V came to 4 bases and at J to 8 bases, leaving 8 bases not matched to a gene. This CDR3 has 16 residues. Germline V gene sequence: CDR1 SGHAT, CDR2 FQNNGV. In nucleotides, the CDR3 is TGTGCCAGCAGCTCCTGGACTAGCGGGAGTTTTGATGAGCAGTTCTTC. Its translation: CASSSWTSGSFDEQFF.

This chain uses TRBV27 with TRBJ2-1; D may be TRBD2 (6 bases). V gave up 5 bases and J gave up 0 bases, with 14 bases separating them. Germline CDR1 MNHEY, CDR2 SMNVEV (reference sequence). This CDR3 comprises 16 residues. The CDR3 spells CASSGPGGGSYNEQFF. The DNA for the CDR3 is TGTGCCAGCAGTGGCCCCGGGGGAGGCTCCTACAATGAGCAGTTCTTC.

The V gene is TRBV5-1, the J gene TRBJ2-7, with D uncertain. V was shortened by 0 bases and J by 3 bases, with 7 bases between the two germline ends. This CDR3 region has 13 residues. Germline V gives CDR1 SGHRS, CDR2 YFSETQ. The CDR3 region has the DNA TGCGCCAGCAGCTTGGGGACCCTCTACGAGCAGTACTTC. As protein: CASSLGTLYEQYF.

The V call is TRBV4-3, the J call TRBJ2-2; 8 bases align to TRBD1. Germline V gene lookup returns CDR1 LGHNA and CDR2 YSLEER. V gave up 4 bases and J gave up 6 bases; unmatched junction bases: 19. This CDR3 region has 19 residues. In nucleotides, the CDR3 is TGCGCCAGCAGCCCGATAATCACGGGACAGGAATCATCGGCCGGGGAGCTGTTTTTT. Translating it yields CASSPIITGQESSAGELFF.

V gene TRBV6-5 combines with J gene TRBJ2-1; tentatively, D is TRBD2 (5 bases). CDR1 and CDR2 from the germline V gene are MNHEY and SVGAGI. This CDR3 contains 15 residues. Trimming cost V 4 bases and J 7 bases, with 17 bases left between them. The CDR3 protein is CASSFLADNTNEQFF. The DNA of the CDR3 is TGTGCCAGCAGTTTCCTAGCAGACAATACTAATGAGCAGTTCTTC.

The genes are TRBV6-1 and TRBJ1-5; D gene ambiguous. Between the trimmed V and J ends, which lost 1 base and 0 bases, there was a span of 7 bases. Germline assignment: CDR1 MNHNS and CDR2 SASEGT. The CDR3 runs to 15 residues. CDR3 sequence reads: CASSEGLYSNQPQHF. The CDR3 DNA reads as TGTGCCAGCAGTGAAGGCCTGTATAGCAATCAGCCCCAGCATTTT.